A single sample is the source of the 6 T cell receptor beta chains below, sequenced in a study of T cells expressing NK-cell markers. TCRdb re-analyzed the 5' RACE reads; it lists each CDR3 protein once, without DNA. The sample table sets out a few hundred thousand distinct CDR3 sequences. Sequencing was carried out using blood T cells: a sorted CD56 or NKG2C T cell subset, CD4+ or CD8+ T cells, or bulk PBMC T cells (not recorded which). The receptors shown here come from a woman aged 50 to 60 in good health.

The chain employs TRBV5-1 and TRBJ2-5; the TRBD1 assignment by TCRdb is unverifiable without DNA. The CDR3 totals 15 residues. CDR1 SGHRS and CDR2 YFSETQ come from the germline V gene. This CDR3 is CASSLGDRGQETQYF.

The V call is TRBV7-8, the J call TRBJ1-5; TCRdb's D call, TRBD1, is unchecked because there is no DNA. This CDR3 has 15 residues. Germline CDR1 SGHVS, CDR2 FQNEAQ. The CDR3 sequence: CASIPDGNSNQPQHF. Looking up the rest from reference TRBV7-8 and TRBJ1-5 gives the full variable domain: GAGVSQSPRYKVAKRGQDVALRCDPISGHVSLFWYQQALGQGPEFLTYFQNEAQLDKSGLPSDRFFAERPEGSVSTLKIQRTQQEDSAVYLCASIPDGNSNQPQHFGDGTRLSIL.

The chain has TRBV29-1 and TRBJ2-1; TCRdb's D call of TRBD1 is untestable without DNA. Germline CDR1 reads SQVTM; CDR2 reads ANQGSEA. The length of the CDR3 is 13 residues. The CDR3 loop reads CSVEDRGYNEQFF.

V is TRBV3-1 and J is TRBJ2-7; the D call of TRBD2 rests on TCRdb alone, since no DNA is present to check it. CDR1 and CDR2 (germline): LGHDT, YNNKEL (reference sequence). The CDR3 is 13 residues long. The CDR3 protein is CASSRAHFYEQYF.

This chain links TRBV24-1 with TRBJ1-1; TCRdb gives TRBD1 as the D gene, but with no DNA this cannot be confirmed. Germline V gene data show CDR1 as KGHDR and CDR2 as SFDVKD. This CDR3 region has 14 residues. CDR3 region: CATRRGNMNTEAFF.

V gene TRBV5-1 combines with J gene TRBJ1-1; as DNA is missing, the TRBD1 call by TCRdb cannot be tested. The germline CDR1 and CDR2 sequences are SGHRS and YFSETQ. The CDR3 is 15 amino acids. The CDR3 region is CASSRGGNVNTEAFF. The complete variable domain, with remaining parts taken from reference TRBV5-1 and TRBJ1-1, reads KAGVTQTPRYLIKTRGQQVTLSCSPISGHRSVSWYQQTPGQGLQFLFEYFSETQRNKGNFPGRFSGRQFSNSRSEMNVSTLELGDSALYLCASSRGGNVNTEAFFGQGTRLTVV.